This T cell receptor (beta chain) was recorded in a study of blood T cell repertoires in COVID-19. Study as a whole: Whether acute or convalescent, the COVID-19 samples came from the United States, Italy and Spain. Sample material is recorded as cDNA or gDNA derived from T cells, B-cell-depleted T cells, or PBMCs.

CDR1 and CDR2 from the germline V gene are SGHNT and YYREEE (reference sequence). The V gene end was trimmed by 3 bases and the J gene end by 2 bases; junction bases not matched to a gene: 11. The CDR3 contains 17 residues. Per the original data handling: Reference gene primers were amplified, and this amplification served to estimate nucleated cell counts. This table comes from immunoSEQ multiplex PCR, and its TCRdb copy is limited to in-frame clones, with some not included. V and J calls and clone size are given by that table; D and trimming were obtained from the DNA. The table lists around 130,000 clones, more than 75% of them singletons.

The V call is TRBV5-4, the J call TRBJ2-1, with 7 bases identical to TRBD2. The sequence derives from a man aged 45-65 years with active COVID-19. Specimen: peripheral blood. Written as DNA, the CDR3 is TGTGCCAGCAGCTCAGAATTAGCGGGTATTCCCTACAATGAGCAGTTCTTC. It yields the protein CASSSELAGIPYNEQFF. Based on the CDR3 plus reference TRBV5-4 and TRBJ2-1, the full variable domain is ETGVTQSPTHLIKTRGQQVTLRCSSQSGHNTVSWYQQALGQGPQFIFQYYREEENGRGNFPPRFSGLQFPNYSSELNVNALELDDSALYLCASSSELAGIPYNEQFFGPGTRLTVL.